The 25 T cell receptor beta chains reported below all come from one sample, sequenced in a study of control samples from healthy donors and cancer patients (dated by TCRdb to about 2020). The receptor library was made with the immunoSEQ multiplex PCR assay. TCRdb re-hosts the immuneACCESS table, in-frame sequences only. Its copies lack some clones; in the studies checked, an unresolved V gene accounts for under half of them, and the cause for the rest is not known. For this sample there are roughly 130,000 clones; more than 90% appear just once. The biggest ten clones account for about 10% of the sample. The sample comprised blood. Every receptor here comes from a man aged 25-40 years in good health.

The chain employs TRBV19 and TRBJ2-1; 10 bases fit TRBD2. CDR3 size: 14 residues. Germline V gene sequence: CDR1 LNHDA, CDR2 SQIVND (reference sequence). With V trimmed by 5 bases and J by 6 bases, 4 bases remained unmatched. In DNA, the CDR3 is TGTGCCAGTAGTCTTAGGACTAGCGGCAATGAGCAGTTCTTC. Translation: CASSLRTSGNEQFF.

The V and J genes are TRBV28 and TRBJ1-2, with 9 bases fitting TRBD1. Germline V lookup: CDR1 MDHEN, CDR2 SYDVKM. The V and J ends lost 6 bases and 4 bases, in that order; junction bases with no gene match: 9. The CDR3 is made up of 15 amino acids. In nucleotides, the CDR3 is TGTGCCAGCAGCCCCCGGGACAGGGTTTTCTATGGCTACACCTTC. This gives the protein CASSPRDRVFYGYTF.

This clone has just one count. J is TRBJ2-1 and V is TRBV19; no definite D call. V gave up 5 bases and J gave up 8 bases, with 7 bases separating them. Germline V CDR1 and CDR2: LNHDA, SQIVND (reference sequence). The CDR3 covers 11 residues. The CDR3 region is CASSPGDEQFF. CDR3 sequence (DNA): TGTGCCAGTAGTCCCGGCGATGAGCAGTTCTTC. Full variable domain (remainder filled in from reference TRBV19 and TRBJ2-1): DGGITQSPKYLFRKEGQNVTLSCEQNLNHDAMYWYRQDPGQGLRLIYYSQIVNDFQKGDIAEGYSVSREKKESFPLTVTSAQKNPTAFYLCASSPGDEQFFGPGTRLTVL.

This chain links TRBV6-5 with TRBJ1-2; D is ambiguous. CDR1 is MNHEY and CDR2 is SVGAGI in the germline V gene. This CDR3 has 13 amino acids. V dropped 0 bases and J dropped 6 bases, with 8 bases sitting between them. Here the CDR3 DNA reads TGTGCCAGCAGTTACTCTTGGGAGAATGGCTACACCTTC. Encoded protein: CASSYSWENGYTF.

The rearrangement joins TRBV29-1 to TRBJ2-1; D is possibly TRBD2 (6 bases). The V end lost 1 base, the J end lost 3 bases, and 10 bases lay between the germline ends. The V gene's germline CDR1 is SQVTM and CDR2 ANQGSEA. The CDR3 covers 14 residues. CDR3 sequence reads: CSVEGGTHYNEQFF. CDR3 DNA: TGCAGCGTTGAAGGCGGGACCCACTACAATGAGCAGTTCTTC.

This chain joins TRBV3-1 (or the pseudogene TRBV3-2) and TRBJ2-1; D is perhaps TRBD2 (6 bases). The CDR3 length is 14 residues. Germline lookup yields CDR1 LGHDT and CDR2 YNNKEL (reference sequence). Trimming left V 5 bases short and J 1 base short, with 9 bases between. The CDR3 DNA reads as TGTGCCAGCAGCACACGGGAGTCCTACAATGAGCAGTTCTTC. Translating it yields CASSTRESYNEQFF.

Only a few counts were recorded for this clone. This sequence joins TRBV7-6 and TRBJ1-3; no definite D call. The CDR3 is made up of 15 amino acids. Deletions cut 8 bases from V and 0 bases from J, with 14 bases between. Germline assignment: CDR1 SGHVS and CDR2 FNYEAQ. CDR3 in amino acids: CASGGVGPSGNTIYF. The DNA of the CDR3 is TGTGCCAGCGGTGGGGTGGGCCCCTCTGGAAACACCATATATTTT. The full variable domain, completed using reference TRBV7-6 and TRBJ1-3, is GAGVSQSPRYKVTKRGQDVALRCDPISGHVSLYWYRQALGQGPEFLTYFNYEAQQDKSGLPNDRFSAERPEGSISTLTIQRTEQRDSAMYRCASGGVGPSGNTIYFGEGSWLTVV.

The chain is built from TRBV29-1 and TRBJ2-7; 7 bases line up with TRBD1. The V and J ends lost 4 bases and 3 bases, in that order; junction bases with no gene match: 12. The CDR3 is made up of 15 amino acids. CDR1 and CDR2 (germline): SQVTM, ANQGSEA. Here the CDR3 DNA reads TGCAGCGTTGGGGACCGGGGCAGGGGGTTCTACGAGCAGTACTTC. Translating it yields CSVGDRGRGFYEQYF.

The chain carries TRBV18 and TRBJ2-5; 11 bases are shared with TRBD1. This CDR3 contains 17 residues. Trimming at V came to 3 bases and at J to 2 bases, leaving 8 bases not matched to a gene. Germline V gives CDR1 KGHSH, CDR2 LQKENI. CDR3 bases: TGTGCCAGCTCACCTGGGACAGGGGGGCGAATACAAGAGACCCAGTACTTC. Its protein is CASSPGTGGRIQETQYF.

The chain carries TRBV27 and TRBJ1-3; the match to TRBD1 covers 7 bases. V was pared by 5 bases and J by 4 bases, with 5 bases of the junction left unmatched. The CDR3 runs to 14 residues. Germline lookup yields CDR1 MNHEY and CDR2 SMNVEV (reference sequence). CDR3 in amino acids: CASSPAGGGNTIYF. In nucleotides, the CDR3 is TGTGCCAGCAGTCCAGCAGGGGGAGGAAACACCATATATTTT.

V usage is TRBV28 and J usage is TRBJ2-5; D is possibly TRBD1 (5 bases). The CDR3 totals 15 residues. V lost 6 bases to trimming and J lost 1 base, with 15 bases between them. Germline V gives CDR1 MDHEN, CDR2 SYDVKM. In nucleotides, the CDR3 is TGTGCCAGCAGCCCCCCCCAGACAGTCCAAGAGACCCAGTACTTC. Protein product: CASSPPQTVQETQYF.

The rearrangement uses TRBV29-1 and TRBJ2-7, with TRBD1 identical over 7 bases. The length of the CDR3 is 12 residues. With 7 bases clipped from V and 6 bases from J, the junction kept 9 bases outside the gene matches. Germline V lookup: CDR1 SQVTM, CDR2 ANQGSEA. CDR3 bases: TGCAGCGGAGGGGACAGATTAAGCGAGCAGTACTTC. Translation: CSGGDRLSEQYF.

The rearrangement links TRBV6-1 to TRBJ2-1, with 12 bases identical to TRBD2. With 1 base clipped from V and 7 bases from J, the junction kept 5 bases outside the gene matches. From germline, CDR1 is MNHNS and CDR2 SASEGT. The CDR3 loop spans 16 amino acids. CDR3 in DNA: TGTGCCAGCAGTGAAGAAGGACTAGCGGGGTCAAATGAGCAGTTCTTC. Translating it yields CASSEEGLAGSNEQFF.

This chain uses TRBV21-1 with TRBJ2-7; the table calls TRBD2, which could not be checked here. TRBV21-1 is tagged as a pseudogene. CDR3 length: 15 residues. CDR3 nucleotides: TGTGCCAGCAGCAAACCGACTAGCGAGATCTACGAGCAGTACTTC. It yields the protein CASSKPTSEIYEQYF.

V usage is TRBV5-1 and J usage is TRBJ2-3; a weak D match, TRBD2 (6 bases). There are 16 residues in the CDR3. Trimming removed 2 bases from V and 2 bases from J, with 15 bases in between. Germline V gene data show CDR1 as SGHRS and CDR2 as YFSETQ. CDR3 residues: CASSLPLARNTDTQYF. The CDR3 nucleotides read TGCGCCAGCAGCTTACCGCTAGCGCGAAACACAGATACGCAGTATTTT.

This clone was detected only once. CDR3 residues: CAWSERLVAKNIQYF. The CDR3 region has the DNA TGTGCCTGGAGTGAGCGGTTGGTAGCCAAAAACATTCAGTACTTC. This chain uses TRBV30 with TRBJ2-4, with D possibly TRBD2 on 5 matching bases. Germline V lookup: CDR1 GTSNPN, CDR2 SVGIG (reference sequence). Trimming cost V 1 base and J 0 bases, with 10 bases left between them. This CDR3 is 15 amino acids long.

This clone was detected only once. This chain uses TRBV3-1 (or the pseudogene TRBV3-2) with TRBJ2-2; D might be TRBD1 (5 bases). V shed 5 bases and J shed 2 bases, with 9 bases lying between them. The germline CDR1 and CDR2 sequences are LGHDT and YNNKEL (reference sequence). The CDR3 runs to 14 residues. CDR3 nucleotide sequence: TGTGCCAGCAGCGCCGACAGTAACACCGGGGAGCTGTTTTTT. As protein: CASSADSNTGELFF.

The gene calls are TRBV7-6 and TRBJ2-3; D gene ambiguous. The CDR3 length is 18 residues. V gave up 1 base and J gave up 2 bases, with 19 bases separating them. CDR1 SGHVS and CDR2 FNYEAQ come from the germline V gene. DNA of the CDR3: TGTGCCAGCAGCTTAGTAGGATCTTGGGGATATTCCACAGATACGCAGTATTTT. This gives the protein CASSLVGSWGYSTDTQYF.

This chain links TRBV5-1 with TRBJ2-7; tentative D call: TRBD1 (6 bases). Germline lookup yields CDR1 SGHRS and CDR2 YFSETQ. CDR3 length equals 15 residues. V was shortened by 4 bases and J by 3 bases, with 17 bases between the two germline ends. The CDR3 protein is CASSMAQGSFYEQYF. The CDR3 DNA reads as TGCGCCAGCAGCATGGCGCAGGGGAGTTTCTACGAGCAGTACTTC.

This chain links TRBV12-3 or TRBV12-4 with TRBJ2-7, with D uncertain. V lost 1 base and J 2 bases, leaving 6 bases between the germline ends. The CDR3 extends over 13 amino acids. The CDR3 nucleotides read TGTGCCAGCAGTTTAGGGGAAACCTACGAGCAGTACTTC. It encodes CASSLGETYEQYF.

The chain combines TRBV4-1 with TRBJ1-2; a weak D match, TRBD1 (6 bases). Germline V gene data show CDR1 as MGHRA and CDR2 as YSYEKL. Trimming took 4 bases from V and 5 from J, leaving 23 bases between them. This CDR3 comprises 17 residues. CDR3 sequence reads: CASSPSLDEGGLYGYTF. CDR3 sequence (DNA): TGCGCCAGCAGCCCCTCATTAGACGAAGGGGGGCTTTATGGCTACACCTTC.

The chain links TRBV5-6 to TRBJ2-7; D may be TRBD1 (5 bases). V was pared by 0 bases and J by 5 bases, with 24 bases between. Germline V gene data show CDR1 as SGHDT and CDR2 as YYEEEE. The CDR3 has 18 residues. The CDR3 region is CASSLAADRTTPWDEQYF. CDR3 DNA sequence: TGTGCCAGCAGCTTGGCCGCCGACAGAACCACTCCTTGGGACGAGCAGTACTTC.

The chain uses TRBV19 and TRBJ1-6; 9 nucleotides align to TRBD1. Per the germline V gene, CDR1 is LNHDA and CDR2 is SQIVND (reference sequence). The CDR3 runs to 15 residues. V shed 6 bases, J shed 5 bases, and the junction held 5 bases outside the gene matches. CDR3: CASSWTGEDNSPLHF. The CDR3 coding sequence is TGTGCCAGTAGCTGGACAGGGGAGGATAATTCACCCCTCCACTTT.

The gene calls are TRBV25-1 and TRBJ2-7, with 9 nucleotides matching TRBD2. Germline assignment: CDR1 MGHDK and CDR2 SYGVNS. The CDR3 has 13 residues. Trimming cost V 6 bases and J 2 bases; bases outside gene matches: 2. The CDR3 DNA is TGTGCCAGCAGCCTAGCGGGACCCTACGAGCAGTACTTC. Its protein product is CASSLAGPYEQYF.

This chain uses TRBV11-3 with TRBJ1-1; D is unclear. Germline CDR1 and CDR2: SGHNT and YENEEA. The CDR3 spans 13 residues. Trimming pared 4 bases from V and 6 bases from J, leaving 12 bases between. The CDR3 region has the DNA TGTGCCAGCAGCTGGACTGGAGGGTCTGAAGCTTTCTTT. It specifies CASSWTGGSEAFF.